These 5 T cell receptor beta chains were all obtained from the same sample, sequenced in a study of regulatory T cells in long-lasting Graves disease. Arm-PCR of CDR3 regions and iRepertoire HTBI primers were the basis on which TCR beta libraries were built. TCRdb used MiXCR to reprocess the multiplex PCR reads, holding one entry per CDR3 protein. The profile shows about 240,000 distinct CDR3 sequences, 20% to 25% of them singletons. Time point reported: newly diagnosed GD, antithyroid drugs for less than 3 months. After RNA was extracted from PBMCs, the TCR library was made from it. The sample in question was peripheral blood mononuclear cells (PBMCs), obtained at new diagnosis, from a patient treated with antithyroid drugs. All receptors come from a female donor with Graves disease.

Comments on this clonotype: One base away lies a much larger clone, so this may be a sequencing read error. As DNA, the CDR3 is TGTGCCAGCAGTAATCGACAGAGGTTCGACAATAAGCAGTTCTTC. This translates into CASSNRQRFDNKQFF. The chain couples TRBV6-2 or TRBV6-3 to TRBJ2-1; tentatively, D is TRBD1 (5 bases). The length of the CDR3 is 15 residues. Germline values: CDR1 MNHEY, CDR2 SVGEGT.

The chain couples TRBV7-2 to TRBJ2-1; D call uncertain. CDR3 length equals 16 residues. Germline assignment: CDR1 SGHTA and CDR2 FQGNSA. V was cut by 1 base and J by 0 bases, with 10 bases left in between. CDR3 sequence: CASSLDGSSSYNEQFF. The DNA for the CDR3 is TGTGCCAGCAGCTTAGACGGAAGCAGCTCCTACAATGAGCAGTTCTTC. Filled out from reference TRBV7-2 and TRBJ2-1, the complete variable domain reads GAGVSQSPSNKVTEKGKDVELRCDPISGHTALYWYRQSLGQGLEFLIYFQGNSAPDKSGLPSDRFSAERTGGSVSTLTIQRTQQEDSAVYLCASSLDGSSSYNEQFFGPGTRLTVL.

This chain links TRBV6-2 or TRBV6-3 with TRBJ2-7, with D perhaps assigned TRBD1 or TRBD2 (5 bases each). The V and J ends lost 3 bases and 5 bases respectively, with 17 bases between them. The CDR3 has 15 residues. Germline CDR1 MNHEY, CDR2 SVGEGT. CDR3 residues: CASSYPLRDVNEQYF. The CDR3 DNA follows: TGTGCCAGCAGTTATCCACTCAGGGACGTTAACGAGCAGTACTTC.

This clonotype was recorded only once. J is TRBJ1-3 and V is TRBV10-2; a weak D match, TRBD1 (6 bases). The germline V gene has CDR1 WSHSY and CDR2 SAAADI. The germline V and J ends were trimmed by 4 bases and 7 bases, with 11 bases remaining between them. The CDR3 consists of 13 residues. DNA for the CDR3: TGCGCCAGCAGTGGAGGGGGTTTGAACACCATATATTTT. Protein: CASSGGGLNTIYF.

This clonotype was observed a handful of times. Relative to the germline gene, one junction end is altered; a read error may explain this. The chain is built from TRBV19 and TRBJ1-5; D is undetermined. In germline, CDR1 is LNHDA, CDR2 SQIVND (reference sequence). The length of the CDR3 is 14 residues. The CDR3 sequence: CASDGGFSSQPQHF. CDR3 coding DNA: TGTGCCAGTGATGGCGGATTTAGCAGTCAGCCCCAGCATTTT.